The rows below give T cell receptor beta chains drawn from one sample of a study of cytomegalovirus exposure and HLA in healthy donors. Sequenced by immunoSEQ multiplex PCR; TCRdb stores in-frame clones only, minus some. The table shows over 150,000 clones, with less than 90% occurring only once. Sequencing was done on a sample of PBMCs. Source of these receptors: a girl under two years old in good health and CMV-seronegative. The CDR3 runs from the conserved cysteine through the conserved F or W. D genes are given only for firm matches. Only some rows state a clone size, as once, few, many or a class for expanded clones.

cdr3_aa cdr3_nt clone_size j_call v_call d_call
CASSLYRSSGAEAFF TGTGCCAGCAGCTTATATCGCTCTTCGGGGGCTGAAGCTTTCTTT - TRBJ1-1 TRBV7-2 -
CATSSYTDTQYF TGTGCCACCAGCAGTTACACAGATACGCAGTATTTT - TRBJ2-3 TRBV15 -
CASRLRTSGDYEQYF TGTGCCAGTAGATTGCGGACTAGCGGAGACTACGAGCAGTACTTC once TRBJ2-7 TRBV19 TRBD2
CASSLGVQETQYF TGCGCCAGCAGCTTGGGCGTCCAAGAGACCCAGTACTTC - TRBJ2-5 TRBV5-1 -
CASILDGMNTEAFF TGTGCCAGCATCTTGGACGGGATGAACACTGAAGCTTTCTTT - TRBJ1-1 TRBV5-6 -
CAWTKGQVIAKNIQYF TGTGCCTGGACGAAGGGACAGGTGATAGCCAAAAACATTCAGTACTTC - TRBJ2-4 TRBV30 TRBD1
CASSEQRTSGRGETQYF TGCGCCAGCAGCGAGCAGAGGACTAGCGGGAGGGGAGAGACCCAGTACTTC - TRBJ2-5 TRBV5-1 TRBD2
CASSLPTIPSEAFF TGTGCCAGCAGCTTACCGACAATTCCATCTGAAGCTTTCTTT - TRBJ1-1 TRBV7-9 -
CASLGRDTEAFF TGTGCCAGCTTGGGGCGCGACACTGAAGCTTTCTTT - TRBJ1-1 TRBV19 -
CASSLISGTSGSTADTQYF TGTGCCAGCAGCCTCATAAGCGGGACTAGCGGGAGCACGGCAGATACGCAGTATTTT - TRBJ2-3 TRBV7-8 TRBD2
CASSRGGIASSYNEQFF TGTGCCAGCAGTCGTGGGGGGATCGCGAGCTCCTACAATGAGCAGTTCTTC - TRBJ2-1 TRBV27 -
CASAVQVREKLFF TGTGCCAGCGCAGTCCAGGTTAGGGAAAAACTGTTTTTT once TRBJ1-4 TRBV6-1 -
CARQGRSGNTIYF TGTGCCAGACAGGGACGGTCTGGAAACACCATATATTTT - TRBJ1-3 TRBV30 TRBD1